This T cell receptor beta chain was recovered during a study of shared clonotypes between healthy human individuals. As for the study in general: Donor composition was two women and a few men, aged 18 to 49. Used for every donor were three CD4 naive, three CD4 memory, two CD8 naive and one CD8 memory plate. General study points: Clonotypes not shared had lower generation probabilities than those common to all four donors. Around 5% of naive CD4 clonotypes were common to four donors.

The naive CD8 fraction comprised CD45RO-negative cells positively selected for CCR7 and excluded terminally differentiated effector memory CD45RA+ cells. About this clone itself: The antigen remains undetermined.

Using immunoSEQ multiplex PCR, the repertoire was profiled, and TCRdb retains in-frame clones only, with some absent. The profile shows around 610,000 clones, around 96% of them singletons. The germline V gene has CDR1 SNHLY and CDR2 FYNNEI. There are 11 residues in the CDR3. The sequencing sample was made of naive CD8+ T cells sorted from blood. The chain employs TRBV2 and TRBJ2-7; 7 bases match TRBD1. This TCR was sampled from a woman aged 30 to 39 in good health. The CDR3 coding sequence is TGTGCGAGTCAAAGGGGGCATGAGCAGTACTTC. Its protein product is CASQRGHEQYF.